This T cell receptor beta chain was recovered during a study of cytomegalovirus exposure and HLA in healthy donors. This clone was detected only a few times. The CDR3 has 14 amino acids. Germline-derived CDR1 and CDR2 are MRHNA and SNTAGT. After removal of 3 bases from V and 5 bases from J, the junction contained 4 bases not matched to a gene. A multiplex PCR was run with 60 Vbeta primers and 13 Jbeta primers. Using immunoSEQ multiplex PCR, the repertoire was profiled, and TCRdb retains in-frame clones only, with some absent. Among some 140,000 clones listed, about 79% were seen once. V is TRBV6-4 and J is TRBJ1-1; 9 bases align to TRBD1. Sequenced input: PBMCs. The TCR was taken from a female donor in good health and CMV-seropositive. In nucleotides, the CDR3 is TGTGCCAGCAGTGATACGGACAGGGGAACTGAAGCTTTCTTT. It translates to CASSDTDRGTEAFF.